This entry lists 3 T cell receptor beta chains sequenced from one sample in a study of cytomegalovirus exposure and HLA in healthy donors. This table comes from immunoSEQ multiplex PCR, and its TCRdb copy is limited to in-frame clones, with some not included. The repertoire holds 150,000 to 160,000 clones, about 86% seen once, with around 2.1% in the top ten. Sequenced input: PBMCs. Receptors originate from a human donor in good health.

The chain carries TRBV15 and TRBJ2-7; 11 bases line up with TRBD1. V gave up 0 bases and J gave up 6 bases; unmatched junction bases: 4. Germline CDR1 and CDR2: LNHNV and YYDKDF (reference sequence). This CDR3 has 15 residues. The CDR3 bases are TGTGCCACCAGCAGAGACGGGACAGGGGGTCCCGAGCAGTACTTC. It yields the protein CATSRDGTGGPEQYF.

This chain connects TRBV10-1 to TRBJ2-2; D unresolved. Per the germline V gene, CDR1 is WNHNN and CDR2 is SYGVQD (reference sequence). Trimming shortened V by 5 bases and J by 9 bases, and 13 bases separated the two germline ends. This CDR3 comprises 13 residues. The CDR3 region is CASSYISRRELFF. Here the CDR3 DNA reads TGCGCCAGCAGTTACATCTCTAGGAGGGAGCTGTTTTTT.

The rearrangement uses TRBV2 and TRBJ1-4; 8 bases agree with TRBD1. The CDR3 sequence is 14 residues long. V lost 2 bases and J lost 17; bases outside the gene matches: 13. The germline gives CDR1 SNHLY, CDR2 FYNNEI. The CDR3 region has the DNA TGTGCCAGCAGTGAAAGGTGGGACAGGCCAGGAATTTTTTTT. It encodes CASSERWDRPGIFF.